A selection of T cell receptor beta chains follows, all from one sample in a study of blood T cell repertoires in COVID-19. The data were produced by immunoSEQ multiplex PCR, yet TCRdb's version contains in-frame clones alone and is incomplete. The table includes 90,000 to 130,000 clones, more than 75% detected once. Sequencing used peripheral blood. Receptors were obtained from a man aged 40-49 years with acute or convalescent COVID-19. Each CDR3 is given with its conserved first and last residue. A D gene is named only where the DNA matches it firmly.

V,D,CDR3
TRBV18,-,CASSLESRNTGELFF
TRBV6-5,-,CASSTRLAGSPLHF
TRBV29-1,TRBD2,CSVKRGLAQETQYF
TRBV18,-,CASSPLGQGNSPLHF
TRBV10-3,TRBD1,CAISLRDRGQYEQYF
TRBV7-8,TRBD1,CASSLGGGLGQPQHF
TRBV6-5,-,CASSRRSLGYGYTF
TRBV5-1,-,CASRSRTEAFF
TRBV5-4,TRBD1,CASSPRGGTGGTGELFF
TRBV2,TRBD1,CASSSTGGATDTQYF
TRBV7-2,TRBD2,CASSHLGGGRWETQYF
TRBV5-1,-,CASHGGRVGTDTQYF
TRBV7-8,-,CASSPSQGSPLHF
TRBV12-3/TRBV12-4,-,CASRWATLGYTF
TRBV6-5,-,CASSLGPGGTYSEQFF
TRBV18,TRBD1,CASSPLPTGGIEKLFF
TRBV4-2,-,CASSQGPGLNTEAFF
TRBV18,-,CASSQKQGREETQYF
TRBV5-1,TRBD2,CASRTQRGGPNEQFF
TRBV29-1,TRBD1,CSAYRGGYTF
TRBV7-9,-,CASSLAGLVVSGANVLTF
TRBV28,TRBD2,CASRRTSGLYEQYF
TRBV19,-,CASSIGAPTDTQYF
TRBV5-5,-,CASSFSGSRNTEAFF
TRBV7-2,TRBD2,CASSPGERGIGNEQFF
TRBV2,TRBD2,CASKDGGGGVVLDTQYF